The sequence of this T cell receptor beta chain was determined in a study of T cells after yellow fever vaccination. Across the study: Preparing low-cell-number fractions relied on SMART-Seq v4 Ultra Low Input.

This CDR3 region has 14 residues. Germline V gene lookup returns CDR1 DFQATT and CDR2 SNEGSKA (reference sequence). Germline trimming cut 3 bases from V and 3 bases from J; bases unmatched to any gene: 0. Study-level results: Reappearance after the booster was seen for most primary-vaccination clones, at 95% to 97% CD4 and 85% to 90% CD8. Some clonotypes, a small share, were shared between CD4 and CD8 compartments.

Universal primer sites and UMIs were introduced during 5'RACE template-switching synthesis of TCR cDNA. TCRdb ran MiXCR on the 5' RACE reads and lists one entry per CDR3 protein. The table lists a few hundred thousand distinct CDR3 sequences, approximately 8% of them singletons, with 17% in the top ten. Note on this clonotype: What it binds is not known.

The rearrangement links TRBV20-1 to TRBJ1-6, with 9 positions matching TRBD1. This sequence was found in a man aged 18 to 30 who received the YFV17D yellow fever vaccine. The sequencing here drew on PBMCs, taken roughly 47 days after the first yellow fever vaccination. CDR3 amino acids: CSARGQGYNSPLHF. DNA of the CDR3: TGCAGTGCTAGGGGACAGGGCTATAATTCACCCCTCCACTTT.